Below are 3 T cell receptor beta chains sequenced from a single sample in a study of T-cell memory formation after mild COVID-19. Using its own MiXCR run on the 5' RACE reads, TCRdb lists one record per CDR3 protein. The sample gives roughly 200,000 distinct CDR3 sequences, 16% of which show up once; about 2% is in the top ten. The sample comprised PBMCs or a T cell subset sorted from them (not recorded which). The receptors come from an adult woman who had mild COVID-19 (a few samples of this study predate the infection). Cell type and time point are not known.

This clonotype was recorded a few times. This sequence joins TRBV6-1 and TRBJ2-7; D is undetermined. V was clipped by 2 bases and J by 5 bases, with 16 bases between them. In germline, CDR1 is MNHNS, CDR2 SASEGT. This CDR3 is built from 15 residues. The CDR3 here is CASSELLGNTHEQYF. In DNA form, the CDR3 reads TGTGCCAGCAGTGAACTTCTGGGTAACACCCACGAGCAGTACTTC.

This clonotype was recorded a few times. V is TRBV7-2 and J is TRBJ2-3; D unresolved. The V gene's germline CDR1 is SGHTA and CDR2 FQGNSA. This CDR3 spans 14 amino acids. V shed 5 bases and J shed 0 bases, with 9 bases lying between them. Written as DNA, the CDR3 is TGTGCCAGCAGCCAAGGATCGAGCACAGATACGCAGTATTTT. Amino acids: CASSQGSSTDTQYF.

V usage is TRBV24-1 and J usage is TRBJ2-7; tentative D call: TRBD2 (5 bases). CDR3 length equals 12 residues. From germline, CDR1 is KGHDR and CDR2 SFDVKD. Deletions cut 8 bases from V and 5 bases from J, with 12 bases between. The DNA of the CDR3 is TGTGCCACCATGAGCGCGGGCCACGAGCAGTACTTC. Translating it yields CATMSAGHEQYF.